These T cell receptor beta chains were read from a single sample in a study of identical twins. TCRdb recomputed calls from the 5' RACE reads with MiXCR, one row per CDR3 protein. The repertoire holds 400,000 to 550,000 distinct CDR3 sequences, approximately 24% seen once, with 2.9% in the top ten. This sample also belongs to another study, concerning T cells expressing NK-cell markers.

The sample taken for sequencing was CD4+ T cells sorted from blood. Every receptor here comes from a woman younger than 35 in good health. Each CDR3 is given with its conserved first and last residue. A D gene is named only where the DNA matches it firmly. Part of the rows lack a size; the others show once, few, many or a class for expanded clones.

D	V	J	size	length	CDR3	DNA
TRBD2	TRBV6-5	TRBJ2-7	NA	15	CASSYTASGAYEQYF	TGTGCCAGCAGTTACACGGCTAGCGGCGCCTACGAGCAGTACTTC
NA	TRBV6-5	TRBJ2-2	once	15	CASSYSVLNTGELFF	TGTGCCAGCAGTTACTCGGTGCTCAACACCGGGGAGCTGTTTTTT
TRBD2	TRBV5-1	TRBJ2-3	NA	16	CATSDAVLAGLNTQYF	TGCGCCACTTCCGACGCAGTACTAGCGGGACTTAATACGCAGTATTTT
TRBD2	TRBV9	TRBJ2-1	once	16	CASSVDDRGRATEQFF	TGTGCCAGCAGCGTAGACGATCGCGGGAGGGCCACTGAGCAGTTCTTC
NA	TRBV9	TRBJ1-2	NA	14	CASSVVAGNYGYTF	TGTGCCAGCAGCGTAGTGGCAGGGAATTATGGCTACACCTTC
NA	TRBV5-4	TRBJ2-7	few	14	CASSRAQASYEQYF	TGTGCCAGCAGCAGGGCCCAAGCCTCCTACGAGCAGTACTTC
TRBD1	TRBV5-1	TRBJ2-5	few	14	CASSFTGQQETQYF	TGCGCCAGCAGCTTTACGGGACAGCAAGAGACCCAGTACTTC
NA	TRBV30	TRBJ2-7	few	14	CAWSSGQGFYEQYF	TGTGCCTGGAGTAGTGGCCAGGGCTTCTACGAGCAGTACTTC
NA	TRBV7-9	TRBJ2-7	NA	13	CASSFSGTYEQYF	TGTGCCAGCAGCTTTAGCGGTACCTACGAGCAGTACTTC
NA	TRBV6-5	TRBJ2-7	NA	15	CASSYSDPRFYEQYF	TGTGCCAGCAGTTACTCCGACCCAAGGTTCTACGAGCAGTACTTC
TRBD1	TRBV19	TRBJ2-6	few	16	CASSIAGGSGANVLTF	TGTGCCAGTAGTATAGCAGGGGGATCTGGGGCCAACGTCCTGACTTTC